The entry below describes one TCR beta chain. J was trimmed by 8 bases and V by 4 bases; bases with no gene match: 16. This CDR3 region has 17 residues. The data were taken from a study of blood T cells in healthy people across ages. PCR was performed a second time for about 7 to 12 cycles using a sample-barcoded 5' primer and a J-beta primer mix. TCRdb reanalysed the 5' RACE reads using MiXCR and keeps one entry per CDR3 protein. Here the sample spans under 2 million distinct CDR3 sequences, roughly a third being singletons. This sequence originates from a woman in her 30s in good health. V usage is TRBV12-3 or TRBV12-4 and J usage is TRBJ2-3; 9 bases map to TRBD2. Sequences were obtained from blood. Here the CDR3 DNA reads TGTGCCAGCAGTTCCAGGGGGGCGGGAGGGCCTTCTCCTACGCAGTATTTT. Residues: CASSSRGAGGPSPTQYF.